This T cell receptor (beta chain) was sequenced for a study of Graves' ophthalmopathy and Graves' hyperthyroidism. The wider study: Stable hyperthyroid donors showed no ophthalmopathy during 18 months follow-up.

This clonotype was seen a few times. Its antigen is as yet unknown. The sequenced template was RNA, covering the TCR beta CDR3 region. First-round RT-PCR with HTBI primers preceded a second-round multiplex PCR. Each CDR3 protein gets one entry after TCRdb re-called the multiplex PCR reads with MiXCR. Of over a million distinct CDR3 sequences listed, about 36% are singletons. Trimming removed 10 bases at V and 2 bases at J, with 18 bases between. The CDR3 spans 14 residues. From germline, CDR1 is ENHRY and CDR2 SYGVKD. Diagnoses were established from clinical symptoms, serum thyroxine, TRAb, thyroid ultrasound and orbital computed tomography. Points from the study as a whole: Most thyroid clonotypes with frequency above 0.001 were detected in blood too. The model's prediction of ophthalmopathy progression had 65% to 71% sensitivity and 72% to 80% specificity.

Material: peripheral blood or thyroid tissue (not recorded which). V and J are TRBV10-3 and TRBJ2-7; possible D gene TRBD2, 6 bases. This TCR came from an adult man with Graves' hyperthyroidism. CDR3 sequence reads: CASRPAGTTYEQYF. CDR3 bases: TGTGCCAGCAGGCCGGCGGGAACTACCTACGAGCAGTACTTC.